This T cell receptor beta chain was observed in a study of blood T cell repertoires in COVID-19. Here immunoSEQ multiplex PCR was the method, and the copy in TCRdb shows in-frame clones only, minus some. The sample holds over 150,000 clones; 80% to 90% are singletons and the top ten take 7.5% to 8.5%. The germline CDR1 and CDR2 sequences are MNHEY and SMNVEV (reference sequence). Trimming at V came to 5 bases and at J to 11 bases, leaving 7 bases not matched to a gene. This CDR3 has 13 residues. Sequenced: peripheral blood. The rearrangement joins TRBV27 to TRBJ1-1; 11 bases fit TRBD1. The clonotype was recovered from a woman aged 60-75 years with COVID-19, enrolled during active disease. CDR3 DNA sequence: TGTGCCAGCAGTCCCGGGACAGGGGGGCACGCTTTCTTT. It codes for CASSPGTGGHAFF.